The clone carrying this T cell receptor (beta chain) has a single count. The sample is drawn from a study of blood T cell repertoires in COVID-19. Trimming cost V 0 bases and J 0 bases; bases outside gene matches: 13. CDR3 size: 20 residues. Germline V gene lookup returns CDR1 LGHNA and CDR2 YNFKEQ. Clones were read by immunoSEQ multiplex PCR, and TCRdb kept only the in-frame ones, dropping some. The repertoire has hundreds of thousands of clones, about 88% of them found once; the top ten carry just under 7.5%. The chain couples TRBV4-2 to TRBJ1-5; 8 bases match TRBD1. The receptor comes from a woman in her seventies with COVID-19, enrolled during active disease. Source material: peripheral blood. CDR3 in DNA: TGTGCCAGCAGCCAAGATGACCACGGACAGGGCTATACTAGCAATCAGCCCCAGCATTTT. Translation gives CASSQDDHGQGYTSNQPQHF.